This T cell receptor (beta chain) was obtained from a study of T cells in Graves' hyperthyroidism and ophthalmopathy. Study-wide findings and caveats: The model predicted ophthalmopathy a median approximately six months before onset.

This clonotype has a count of ten or more. Its antigen is still unknown. Authors of the study amplified TCR beta CDR3 regions from RNA transcripts. HTBI primers drove first-round RT-PCR of the TCR CDR3. Using its own MiXCR run on the multiplex PCR reads, TCRdb lists one record per CDR3 protein. The table includes about 99,000 distinct CDR3 sequences, 40% to 50% detected once. The CDR3 spans 13 residues. The V and J ends lost 7 bases and 5 bases respectively, with 14 bases between them. In germline, CDR1 is MNHEY, CDR2 SVGAGI. This sequence originates from a man aged 40-50 years with Graves' hyperthyroidism. The specimen sequenced was blood. This chain connects TRBV6-5 to TRBJ1-1, with D unclear. The CDR3 is CASIQAGATEAFF. In nucleotides, the CDR3 is TGTGCCAGCATCCAGGCAGGCGCGACTGAAGCTTTCTTT.